This T cell receptor (beta chain) comes out of a study of siplizumab effects on memory and regulatory T cells. Study-level results: On average, about 70% of mappable alloreactive CD4+ clones were Treg-derived under siplizumab, against 25% to 30% in controls. Suppressive function of proliferating Tregs from siplizumab cultures was not confirmed.

This table comes from immunoSEQ multiplex PCR, and its TCRdb copy is limited to in-frame clones, with some not included. This table holds 99,000 or so clones, approximately 94% found once. For this clone: Its antigen is unidentified.

Trimming cost V 2 bases and J 8 bases, with 22 bases left between them. The CDR3 has 16 amino acids. CDR1 and CDR2 from the germline V gene are SGHTS and YDEGEE. This receptor was taken from a human donor in good health. The chain employs TRBV5-8 and TRBJ1-2; a weak D match, TRBD1 (5 bases). Source material: CD4+ T cells sorted from blood. For the CDR3, the DNA is TGTGCCAGCAGCTTCCTTTTGGTCCAGGGCCGGGGGGGCTACACCTTC. Translation: CASSFLLVQGRGGYTF.